This T cell receptor beta chain was observed in a study of shared clonotypes between healthy human individuals. DNA at approximately 200 ng, roughly 27,000 T cell genomes, went into sorted-subset replicate PCRs. Method: immunoSEQ multiplex PCR; TCRdb's copy keeps in-frame clones and lacks some. This sample has around 510,000 clones; roughly 95% occur once, and the top ten carry about 0.064%. Study results and limitations: Relative to memory subsets, naive subsets generally showed larger estimated richness.

To note about this clone: Its specificity is unknown.

The CDR3 has 14 residues. Germline CDR1 reads MDHEN; CDR2 reads SYDVKM. V lost 3 bases and J 4 bases, leaving 12 bases between the germline ends. This TCR derives from a woman under 40 in good health. This rearrangement joins TRBV28 to TRBJ1-2; tentatively, D is TRBD1 (6 bases). The sequencing sample was made of naive CD4+ T cells sorted from blood. Subset noted: CD45RA+ positively selected. This chain's CDR3 is CASSFLDSGYGYTF. The CDR3 region has the DNA TGTGCCAGCAGTTTCCTGGACAGCGGCTATGGCTACACCTTC.